The clone carrying this TCR beta chain has at least ten counts. What it recognizes is unknown. The record originates from a study of Graves' ophthalmopathy and Graves' hyperthyroidism. Amplifying from RNA transcripts, the study obtained TCR beta CDR3 regions. Scientists carried out first-round RT-PCR using HTBI primers and then a second-round multiplex PCR. TCRdb independently ran MiXCR on the multiplex PCR reads; one entry per CDR3 protein. The sample includes a few hundred thousand distinct CDR3 sequences, roughly 21% seen only once; the top ten take roughly 44%. General study results and limits: For separating ophthalmopathy from stable hyperthyroidism, a 13-signature model gave 87.88% sensitivity and 65% to 82% specificity. Most thyroid-expanded clonotypes exceeding 0.001 frequency were also found in blood.

V was trimmed by 5 bases and J by 4 bases, leaving 17 bases between them. This CDR3 region has 15 residues. Patients were left out if they had other autoimmune diseases, uncontrolled infections, pregnancy or lactation. What supplied the PBMCs was more than 7.5 ml of fresh peripheral blood. This receptor was taken from a woman aged 50 to 60 with Graves' ophthalmopathy. This chain uses TRBV12-3 or TRBV12-4 with TRBJ1-2; no firm D call. Sequencing was carried out using peripheral blood. The CDR3 DNA follows: TGTGCCAGCAGTGATCGGACGGCAAATCTCTATGGCTACACCTTC. It yields the protein CASSDRTANLYGYTF.